This T cell receptor beta chain came from a study of cytomegalovirus exposure and HLA in healthy donors. Turning to this clone: The antigen is not known.

Study-wide points: A previous analysis found most TCR beta V segments productive roughly 90% or roughly 30% of the time.

Germline values: CDR1 SGHAT, CDR2 FQNNGV. The CDR3 sequence is 15 residues long. With 5 bases clipped from V and 3 bases from J, the junction kept 8 bases outside the gene matches. Researchers ran the PCR with 60 Vbeta and 13 Jbeta primers. Assay: immunoSEQ multiplex PCR; the TCRdb copy retains only in-frame clones and omits some. Of hundreds of thousands of clones listed, approximately 83% are singletons. This TCR was sampled from a girl aged 5-17 years in good health and CMV-seronegative. Sequencing used PBMCs. The chain joins TRBV11-2 to TRBJ1-1; 8 bases match TRBD1. The CDR3 DNA follows: TGTGCCAGCAGCCCCACAGGGGGTGGGTACACTGAAGCTTTCTTT. Translation: CASSPTGGGYTEAFF.